Shown below are 27 T cell receptor beta chains from a single sample sequenced in a study of cytomegalovirus exposure and HLA in healthy donors. PCR was performed using 60 Vbeta and 13 Jbeta primers. The table came from immunoSEQ multiplex PCR; TCRdb's copy has only in-frame clones and leaves some out. This sample yields about 130,000 clones, of which approximately 80% are seen a single time; around 2% belongs to the top ten. The sample was PBMCs. The source of these receptors is a woman aged 40 to 55 in good health and CMV-seronegative.

The chain employs TRBV27 and TRBJ1-2; unclear D gene. The germline V and J ends were trimmed by 7 bases and 4 bases, with 25 bases remaining between them. Germline values: CDR1 MNHEY, CDR2 SMNVEV (reference sequence). The CDR3 loop spans 17 amino acids. CDR3: CASTPGGSSSRFYGYTF. DNA of the CDR3: TGTGCCAGCACTCCAGGAGGCAGTTCCTCACGTTTCTATGGCTACACCTTC.

A remark on this clone: Other nucleotide sequences in the sample specify the same CDR3. This sequence joins TRBV30 and TRBJ1-1, with 8 bases aligning to TRBD1. Germline values: CDR1 GTSNPN, CDR2 SVGIG (reference sequence). V shed 0 bases, J shed 5 bases, and the junction held 2 bases outside the gene matches. This CDR3 is built from 13 residues. The CDR3 DNA sequence: TGTGCCTGGAGTGTACAGGGGGATACTGAAGCTTTCTTT. Translation: CAWSVQGDTEAFF.

The chain uses TRBV12-1 and TRBJ1-2; the D segment call TRBD1 is taken from the table without a DNA check. TRBV12-1 is listed as a pseudogene. The CDR3 is 18 residues long. The CDR3: CASSSPPGRVPFNYGYTF. CDR3 sequence (DNA): TGTGCCAGCAGCTCCCCCCCCGGCAGGGTCCCCTTTAACTATGGCTACACCTTC.

V gene TRBV9 combines with J gene TRBJ2-5, with 9 bases aligning to TRBD1. CDR3 size: 15 residues. Trimming removed 5 bases from V and 5 bases from J; junction bases left unmatched: 10. The V gene's germline CDR1 is SGDLS and CDR2 YYNGEE. CDR3 nucleotide sequence: TGTGCCAGCAGTGAATGGACAGGGGAGCGGGAGACCCAGTACTTC. This translates into CASSEWTGERETQYF.

In its sample, this clone was seen a few times. The rearrangement links TRBV14 to TRBJ2-1; a possible D gene is TRBD1 (6 bases). CDR3 length: 16 residues. The germline V and J ends were trimmed by 4 bases and 4 bases, with 17 bases remaining between them. Germline CDR1 reads SGHDN; CDR2 reads FVKESK. The CDR3: CASSLPDSNFYNEQFF. The CDR3 region has the DNA TGTGCCAGCAGCCTTCCGGACAGCAATTTTTACAATGAGCAGTTCTTC.

V and J are TRBV6-1 and TRBJ1-3, with 7 bases matching TRBD1. From germline, CDR1 is MNHNS and CDR2 SASEGT. The CDR3 runs 14 residues. Trimming at V came to 5 bases and at J to 1 base, leaving 2 bases not matched to a gene. The CDR3 bases are TGTGCCAGCAGTTGGGACAGATCTGGAAACACCATATATTTT. This gives the protein CASSWDRSGNTIYF.

The rearrangement joins TRBV30 to TRBJ2-1; TRBD2 might be the D (6 bases). Per germline, CDR1 GTSNPN and CDR2 SVGIG (reference sequence). CDR3 length: 12 amino acids. CDR3 sequence (DNA): TGTGCATCTAGCGAGTCCTACAATGAGCAGTTCTTC. Encoded protein: CASSESYNEQFF.

This clone was counted between two and nine times. V gene TRBV28 combines with J gene TRBJ2-7; no clear D. Germline V CDR1 and CDR2: MDHEN, SYDVKM. This CDR3 contains 13 residues. The ends were cut back, 2 bases at V and 9 bases at J, with 14 bases in the middle. The CDR3 is CASSLQVGAGQYF. DNA of the CDR3: TGTGCCAGCAGTTTACAGGTGGGCGCCGGGCAGTACTTC.

This clone was observed a handful of times. The chain combines TRBV6-6 with TRBJ1-2; 8 nucleotides match TRBD1. Trimming cost V 5 bases and J 13 bases; bases outside gene matches: 15. Germline assignment: CDR1 MNHNY and CDR2 SVGAGI (reference sequence). CDR3 length equals 14 residues. DNA for the CDR3: TGTGCCAGCAGTCGATCCGGGACAGGTTGGGGAACCACCTTC. Its translation is CASSRSGTGWGTTF.

This clone was counted between two and nine times. The chain carries TRBV5-6 and TRBJ1-1, with 7 nucleotides matching TRBD1. V lost 4 bases to trimming and J lost 11 bases; unmatched junction nucleotides: 8. The germline V gene encodes CDR1 SGHDT and CDR2 YYEEEE. The CDR3 contains 12 residues. In DNA form, the CDR3 reads TGTGCCAGCAGCCTAGGGGGCGATCGGGCTTTCTTT. This translates into CASSLGGDRAFF.

The chain couples TRBV18 to TRBJ2-1, with 10 positions matching TRBD2. CDR1 is KGHSH and CDR2 is LQKENI in the germline V gene. The trim removed 3 bases at V and 6 bases at J, leaving 11 bases unmatched. The CDR3 loop spans 17 amino acids. The CDR3 here is CASSPRLGSGRANEQFF. The CDR3 coding sequence is TGTGCCAGCTCACCTCGACTCGGCAGCGGGAGGGCCAATGAGCAGTTCTTC.

The rearrangement joins TRBV28 to TRBJ1-5, with D unclear. CDR3 length: 15 amino acids. Trimming took 3 bases from V and 3 from J, leaving 12 bases between them. Germline V lookup: CDR1 MDHEN, CDR2 SYDVKM. The DNA of the CDR3 is TGTGCCAGCAGTTTTTTGTCAGGTCTCAATCAGCCCCAGCATTTT. It is translated as CASSFLSGLNQPQHF.

In regard to this clone: An end of the junction does not agree with germline; a read error may underlie this. This sample also contains other DNA sequences that code for the same CDR3. The chain employs TRBV6-6 and TRBJ2-4; 7 bases align to TRBD1. The germline V gene encodes CDR1 MNHNY and CDR2 SVGAGI (reference sequence). The CDR3 extends over 13 amino acids. The CDR3 loop reads CATQQGTKNSQYF. DNA for the CDR3: TGTGCCACCCAACAGGGGACCAAAAACAGTCAGTACTTC.

V and J are TRBV28 and TRBJ2-2; TRBD2 matches at 7 bases. Germline V gives CDR1 MDHEN, CDR2 SYDVKM. This CDR3 has 14 amino acids. V lost 3 bases, J lost 4 bases, and 2 bases stayed unmatched. The chain's CDR3 is CASSFPGGTGELFF. CDR3 sequence (DNA): TGTGCCAGCAGTTTCCCGGGGGGCACCGGGGAGCTGTTTTTT.

V usage is TRBV11-1 and J usage is TRBJ2-3, with D unclear. V was trimmed by 2 bases and J by 3 bases, leaving 9 bases between them. This CDR3 is 14 amino acids long. The germline CDR1 and CDR2 sequences are SGHAT and FQDESV (reference sequence). The CDR3 DNA reads TGTGCCAGCAGCTTAAGCCCAGCGACAGATACGCAGTATTTT. Translating it yields CASSLSPATDTQYF.

V is TRBV7-7 and J is TRBJ2-5; D unresolved. The CDR3 spans 14 residues. V was clipped by 1 base and J by 5 bases, with 11 bases between them. The germline V gene has CDR1 SSHAT and CDR2 FNYEAQ (reference sequence). Here the CDR3 DNA reads TGTGCCAGCAGCTTAGGGGCTACCACGGAGACCCAGTACTTC. Translation gives CASSLGATTETQYF. Looking up the rest from reference TRBV7-7 and TRBJ2-5 gives the full variable domain: GAGVSQSPRYKVTKRGQDVTLRCDPISSHATLYWYQQALGQGPEFLTYFNYEAQPDKSGLPSDRFSAERPEGSISTLTIQRTEQRDSAMYRCASSLGATTETQYFGPGTRLLVL.

The J gene is TRBJ2-5, the V gene TRBV30, with 9 bases identical to TRBD2. CDR1 and CDR2 from the germline V gene are GTSNPN and SVGIG (reference sequence). The CDR3 is 16 amino acids. V shed 2 bases and J 5 bases; nucleotides not matched to a gene: 12. CDR3 in DNA: TGTGCCTGGAGTAATGTAGCGGGAGTAGTCAGCGAGACCCAGTACTTC. Encoded protein: CAWSNVAGVVSETQYF.

V usage is TRBV5-1 and J usage is TRBJ2-1; 7 bases match TRBD2. V lost 6 bases to trimming and J lost 7 bases; unmatched junction nucleotides: 1. Per germline, CDR1 SGHRS and CDR2 YFSETQ. The CDR3 totals 11 residues. In nucleotides, the CDR3 is TGCGCCAGCACGCGGGAGAATGAGCAGTTCTTC. Amino acids: CASTRENEQFF.

The chain recombines TRBV11-2 with TRBJ2-5; TRBD2 aligns across 14 bases. The J call may not be correct, given that the DNA end is closer to TRBJ2-7. CDR1 is SGHAT and CDR2 is FQNNGV in the germline V gene. This CDR3 is built from 19 residues. The DNA for the CDR3 is TGTGCCAGCAGCGCCCAGATGGCCGGGACTAGCGGGAGTGAATACGAGCAGTACTTC. It encodes CASSAQMAGTSGSEYEQYF.

The V and J genes are TRBV27 and TRBJ2-5; the D gene is possibly TRBD2 (6 bases). V was cut by 4 bases and J by 1 base, with 13 bases left in between. CDR1 is MNHEY and CDR2 is SMNVEV in the germline V gene (reference sequence). This CDR3 is 15 amino acids long. CDR3 nucleotide sequence: TGTGCCAGCAGTTACAGCGGAGGGATCCAAGAGACCCAGTACTTC. This gives the protein CASSYSGGIQETQYF.

The CDR3 protein is CASRSGLAGGSSYNEQFF. CDR3 sequence (DNA): TGTGCCAGCAGGTCGGGACTAGCGGGGGGCTCATCCTACAATGAGCAGTTCTTC. The chain couples TRBV7-9 to TRBJ2-1, with 15 positions matching TRBD2. Germline V lookup: CDR1 SEHNR, CDR2 FQNEAQ (reference sequence). This CDR3 has 18 amino acids. V shed 6 bases, J shed 1 base, and the junction held 7 bases outside the gene matches.

The genes are TRBV5-1 and TRBJ2-1; D remains unclear. Trimming shortened V by 0 bases and J by 5 bases, and 6 bases separated the two germline ends. The V gene's germline CDR1 is SGHRS and CDR2 YFSETQ. This CDR3 has 13 amino acids. CDR3 region: CASSLALNNEQFF. CDR3 nucleotide sequence: TGCGCCAGCAGCTTGGCCCTAAACAATGAGCAGTTCTTC.

This rearrangement joins TRBV9 to TRBJ2-5, with 8 bases matching TRBD2. The V and J ends lost 0 bases and 5 bases, in that order; junction bases with no gene match: 9. In germline, CDR1 is SGDLS, CDR2 YYNGEE. This CDR3 spans 16 amino acids. The CDR3 bases are TGTGCCAGCAGCGTAGGGGCGGGAGGCGTCGGCGAGACCCAGTACTTC. Its protein is CASSVGAGGVGETQYF.

This chain uses TRBV29-1 with TRBJ1-1, with 10 bases lining up with TRBD1. Germline CDR1 reads SQVTM; CDR2 reads ANQGSEA. The CDR3 is 15 amino acids. J was trimmed by 5 bases and V by 3 bases; bases with no gene match: 9. The chain's CDR3 is CSVEGDRGRRTEAFF. CDR3 nucleotide sequence: TGCAGCGTTGAGGGGGACAGGGGACGGCGGACTGAAGCTTTCTTT.

The chain links TRBV19 to TRBJ2-7, with a tentative D call TRBD2 (5 bases). Germline V CDR1 and CDR2: LNHDA, SQIVND (reference sequence). V lost 3 bases, J lost 1 base, and 13 bases lay in between. The CDR3 spans 15 residues. Here the CDR3 DNA reads TGTGCCAGTAGTATTAGCCCTAGCCCGTCCTACGAGCAGTACTTC. As protein: CASSISPSPSYEQYF. The full variable domain, rest sourced from reference TRBV19 and TRBJ2-7, is DGGITQSPKYLFRKEGQNVTLSCEQNLNHDAMYWYRQDPGQGLRLIYYSQIVNDFQKGDIAEGYSVSREKKESFPLTVTSAQKNPTAFYLCASSISPSPSYEQYFGPGTRLTVT.

The rearrangement links TRBV9 to TRBJ2-5, with TRBD2 as a possible D gene (6 bases). Germline values: CDR1 SGDLS, CDR2 YYNGEE. Trimming pared 0 bases from V and 1 base from J, leaving 13 bases between. This CDR3 has 16 amino acids. The CDR3 nucleotides read TGTGCCAGCAGCGTAGGGGAGGTCCTACCCCAAGAGACCCAGTACTTC. Translated, it gives CASSVGEVLPQETQYF.

The rearrangement uses TRBV9 and TRBJ1-5, with 8 nucleotides matching TRBD1. Germline trimming cut 7 bases from V and 4 bases from J; bases unmatched to any gene: 10. CDR3 length: 15 amino acids. Germline V gene sequence: CDR1 SGDLS, CDR2 YYNGEE. The CDR3 DNA sequence: TGTGCCAGCGCGCCGGGACAGGCGATAAATCAGCCCCAGCATTTT. Its translation is CASAPGQAINQPQHF. The variable domain in full, with the rest retrieved from reference TRBV9 and TRBJ1-5, is DSGVTQTPKHLITATGQRVTLRCSPRSGDLSVYWYQQSLDQGLQFLIQYYNGEERAKGNILERFSAQQFPDLHSELNLSSLELGDSALYFCASAPGQAINQPQHFGDGTRLSIL.